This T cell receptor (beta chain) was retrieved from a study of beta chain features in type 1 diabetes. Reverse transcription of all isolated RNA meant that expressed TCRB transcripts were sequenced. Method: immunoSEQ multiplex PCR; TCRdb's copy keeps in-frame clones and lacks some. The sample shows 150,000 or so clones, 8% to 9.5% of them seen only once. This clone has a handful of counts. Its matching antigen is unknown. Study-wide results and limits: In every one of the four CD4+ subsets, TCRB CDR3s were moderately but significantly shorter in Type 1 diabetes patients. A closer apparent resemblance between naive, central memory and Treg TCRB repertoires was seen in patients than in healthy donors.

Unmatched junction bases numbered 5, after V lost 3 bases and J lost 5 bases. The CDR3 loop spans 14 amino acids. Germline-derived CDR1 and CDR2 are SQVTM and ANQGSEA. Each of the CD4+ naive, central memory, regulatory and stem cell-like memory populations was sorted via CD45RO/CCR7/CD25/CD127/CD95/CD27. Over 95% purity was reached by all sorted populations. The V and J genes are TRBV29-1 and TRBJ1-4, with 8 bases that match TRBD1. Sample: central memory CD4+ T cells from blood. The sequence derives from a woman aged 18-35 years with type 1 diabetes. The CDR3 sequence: CSVDQGARNEKLFF. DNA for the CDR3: TGCAGCGTTGACCAGGGGGCCCGAAATGAAAAACTGTTTTTT.